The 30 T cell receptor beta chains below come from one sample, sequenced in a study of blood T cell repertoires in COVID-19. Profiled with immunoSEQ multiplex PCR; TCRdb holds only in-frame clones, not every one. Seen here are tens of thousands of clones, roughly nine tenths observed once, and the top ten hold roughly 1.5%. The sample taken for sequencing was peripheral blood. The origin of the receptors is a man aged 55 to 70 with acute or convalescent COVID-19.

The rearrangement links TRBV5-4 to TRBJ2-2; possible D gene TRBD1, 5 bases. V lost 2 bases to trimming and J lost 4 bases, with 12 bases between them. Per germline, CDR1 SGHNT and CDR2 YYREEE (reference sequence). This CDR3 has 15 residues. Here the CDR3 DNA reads TGTGCCAGCAGCTTCAGGGTTTTAGGCACCGGGGAGCTGTTTTTT. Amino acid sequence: CASSFRVLGTGELFF. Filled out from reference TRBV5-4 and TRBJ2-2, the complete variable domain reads ETGVTQSPTHLIKTRGQQVTLRCSSQSGHNTVSWYQQALGQGPQFIFQYYREEENGRGNFPPRFSGLQFPNYSSELNVNALELDDSALYLCASSFRVLGTGELFFGEGSRLTVL.

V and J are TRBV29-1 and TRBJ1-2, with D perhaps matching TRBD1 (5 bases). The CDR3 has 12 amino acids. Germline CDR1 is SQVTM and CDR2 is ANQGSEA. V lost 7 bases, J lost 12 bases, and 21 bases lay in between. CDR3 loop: CSAGETGGSNTF. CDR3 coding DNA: TGCAGCGCTGGGGAGACCGGGGGATCTAACACCTTC.

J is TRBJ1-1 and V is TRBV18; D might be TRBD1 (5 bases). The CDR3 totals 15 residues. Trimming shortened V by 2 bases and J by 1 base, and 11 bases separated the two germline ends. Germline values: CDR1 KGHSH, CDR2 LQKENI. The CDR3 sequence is CASSPMTVTNTEAFF. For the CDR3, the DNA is TGTGCCAGCTCACCAATGACAGTAACGAACACTGAAGCTTTCTTT. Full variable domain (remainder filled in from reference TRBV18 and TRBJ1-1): NAGVMQNPRHLVRRRGQEARLRCSPMKGHSHVYWYRQLPEEGLKFMVYLQKENIIDESGMPKERFSAEFPKEGPSILRIQQVVRGDSAAYFCASSPMTVTNTEAFFGQGTRLTVV.

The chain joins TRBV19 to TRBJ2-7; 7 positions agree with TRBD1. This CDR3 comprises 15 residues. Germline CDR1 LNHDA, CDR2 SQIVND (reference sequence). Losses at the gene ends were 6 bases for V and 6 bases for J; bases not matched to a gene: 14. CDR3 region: CASSPIDREHCEQYF. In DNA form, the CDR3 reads TGTGCCAGTAGCCCGATCGACAGGGAACACTGCGAGCAGTACTTC.

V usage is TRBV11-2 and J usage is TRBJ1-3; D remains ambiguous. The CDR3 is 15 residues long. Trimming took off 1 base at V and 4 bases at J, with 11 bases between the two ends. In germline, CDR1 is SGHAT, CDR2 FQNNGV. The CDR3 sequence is CASSLAFGKGNTIYF. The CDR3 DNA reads TGTGCCAGCAGCTTAGCATTCGGGAAAGGAAACACCATATATTTT.

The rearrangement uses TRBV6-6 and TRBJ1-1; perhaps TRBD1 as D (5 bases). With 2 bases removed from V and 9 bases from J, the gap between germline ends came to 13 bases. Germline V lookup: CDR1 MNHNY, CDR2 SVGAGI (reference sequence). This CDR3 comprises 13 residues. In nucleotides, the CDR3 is TGTGCCAGCAGTTACACCCACGGGGGACAAGCTTTCTTT. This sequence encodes CASSYTHGGQAFF.

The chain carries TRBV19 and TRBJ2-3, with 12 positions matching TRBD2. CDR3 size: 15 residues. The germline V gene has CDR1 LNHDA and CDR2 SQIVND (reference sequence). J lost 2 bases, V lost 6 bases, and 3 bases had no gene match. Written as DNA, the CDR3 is TGTGCCAGTAGGACTAGCGGGGGCACCACAGATACGCAGTATTTT. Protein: CASRTSGGTTDTQYF.

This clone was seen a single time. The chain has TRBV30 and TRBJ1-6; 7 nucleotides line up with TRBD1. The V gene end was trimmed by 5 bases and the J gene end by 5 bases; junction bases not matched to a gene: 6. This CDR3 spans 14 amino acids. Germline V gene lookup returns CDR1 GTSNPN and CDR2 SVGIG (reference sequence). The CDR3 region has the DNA TGTGCCTGGGAACAGGGGTCAAATAATTCACCCCTCCACTTT. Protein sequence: CAWEQGSNNSPLHF.

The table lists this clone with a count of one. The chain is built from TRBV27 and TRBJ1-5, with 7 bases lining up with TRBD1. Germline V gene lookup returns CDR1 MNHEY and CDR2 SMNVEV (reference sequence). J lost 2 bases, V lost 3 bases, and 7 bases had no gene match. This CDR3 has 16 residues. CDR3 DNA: TGTGCCAGCAGTTTTCTCACAGGGGTTCGCAATCAGCCCCAGCATTTT. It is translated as CASSFLTGVRNQPQHF.

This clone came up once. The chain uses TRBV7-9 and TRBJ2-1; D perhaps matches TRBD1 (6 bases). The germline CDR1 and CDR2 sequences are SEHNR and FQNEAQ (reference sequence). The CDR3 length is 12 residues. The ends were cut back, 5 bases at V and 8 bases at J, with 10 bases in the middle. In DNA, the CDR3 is TGTGCCAGCAGCCTTGAGGGGGATGAGCAGTTCTTC. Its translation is CASSLEGDEQFF. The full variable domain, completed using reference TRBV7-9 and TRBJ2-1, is DTGVSQNPRHKITKRGQNVTFRCDPISEHNRLYWYRQTLGQGPEFLTYFQNEAQLEKSRLLSDRFSAERPKGSFSTLEIQRTEQGDSAMYLCASSLEGDEQFFGPGTRLTVL.

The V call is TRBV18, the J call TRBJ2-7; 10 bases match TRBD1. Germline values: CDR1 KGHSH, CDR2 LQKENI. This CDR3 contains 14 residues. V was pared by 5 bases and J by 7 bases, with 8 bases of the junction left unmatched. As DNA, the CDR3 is TGTGCCAGCTCAAACCGGGACAGGGGTATGGAGCAGTACTTC. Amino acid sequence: CASSNRDRGMEQYF.

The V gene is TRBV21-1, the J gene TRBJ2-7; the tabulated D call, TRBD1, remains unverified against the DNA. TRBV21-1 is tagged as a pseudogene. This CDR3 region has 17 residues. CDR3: CASSNRDTGIGAYEQYF. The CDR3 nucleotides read TGTGCCAGCAGCAACCGAGATACAGGGATTGGTGCCTACGAGCAGTACTTC.

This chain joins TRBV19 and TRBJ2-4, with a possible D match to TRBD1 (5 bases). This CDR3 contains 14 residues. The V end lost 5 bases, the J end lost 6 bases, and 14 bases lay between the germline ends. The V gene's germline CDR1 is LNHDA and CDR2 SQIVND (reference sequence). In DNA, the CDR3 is TGTGCCAGTAGTGTAAGGGGCTCGGGAAACATTCAGTACTTC. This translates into CASSVRGSGNIQYF.

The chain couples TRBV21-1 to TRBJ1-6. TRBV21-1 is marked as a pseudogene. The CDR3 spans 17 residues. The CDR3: CASSSEMGGSDNSPLHF. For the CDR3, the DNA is TGTGCCAGCAGCTCTGAGATGGGTGGGAGTGATAATTCACCCCTCCACTTT.

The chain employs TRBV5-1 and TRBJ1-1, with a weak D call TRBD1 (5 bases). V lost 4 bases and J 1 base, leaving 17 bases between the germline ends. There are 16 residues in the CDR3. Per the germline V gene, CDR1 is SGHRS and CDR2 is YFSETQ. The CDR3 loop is CASSLSTGVGNTEAFF. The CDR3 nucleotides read TGCGCCAGCAGCCTTTCGACGGGGGTGGGGAACACTGAAGCTTTCTTT.

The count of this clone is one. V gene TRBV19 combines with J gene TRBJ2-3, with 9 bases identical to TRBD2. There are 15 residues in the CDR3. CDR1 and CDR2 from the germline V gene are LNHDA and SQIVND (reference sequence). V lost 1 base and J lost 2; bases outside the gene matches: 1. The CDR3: CASSIGGGATDTQYF. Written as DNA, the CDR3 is TGTGCCAGTAGTATAGGCGGGGGGGCCACAGATACGCAGTATTTT.

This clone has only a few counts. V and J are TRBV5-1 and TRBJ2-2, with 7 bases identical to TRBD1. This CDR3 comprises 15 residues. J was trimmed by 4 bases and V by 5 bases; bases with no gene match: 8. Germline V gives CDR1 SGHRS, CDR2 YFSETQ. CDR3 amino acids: CASRTGTDFTGELFF. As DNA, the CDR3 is TGCGCCAGCAGGACCGGGACAGACTTCACCGGGGAGCTGTTTTTT.

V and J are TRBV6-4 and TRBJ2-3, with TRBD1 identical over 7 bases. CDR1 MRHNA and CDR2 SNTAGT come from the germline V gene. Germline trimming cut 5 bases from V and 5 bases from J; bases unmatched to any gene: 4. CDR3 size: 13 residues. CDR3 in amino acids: CASSRDRGDTQYF. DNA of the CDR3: TGTGCCAGCAGTCGGGACAGAGGAGATACGCAGTATTTT.

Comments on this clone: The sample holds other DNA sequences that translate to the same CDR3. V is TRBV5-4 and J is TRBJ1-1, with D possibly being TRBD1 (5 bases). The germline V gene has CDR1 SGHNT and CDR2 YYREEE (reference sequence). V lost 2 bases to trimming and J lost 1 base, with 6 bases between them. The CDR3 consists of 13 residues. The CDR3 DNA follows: TGTGCCAGCAGCTTCCAGGGGAACACTGAAGCTTTCTTT. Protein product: CASSFQGNTEAFF.

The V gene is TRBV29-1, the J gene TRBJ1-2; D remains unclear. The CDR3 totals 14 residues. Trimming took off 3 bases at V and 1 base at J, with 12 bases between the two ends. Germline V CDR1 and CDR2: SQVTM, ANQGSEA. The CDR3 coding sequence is TGCAGCGTTGATGGGCAGAATCTTAACTATGGCTACACCTTC. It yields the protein CSVDGQNLNYGYTF.

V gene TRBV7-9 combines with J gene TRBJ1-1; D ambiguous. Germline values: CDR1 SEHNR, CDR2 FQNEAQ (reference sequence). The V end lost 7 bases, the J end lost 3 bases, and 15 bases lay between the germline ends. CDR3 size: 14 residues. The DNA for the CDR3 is TGTGCCAGCAACCAATGGACCGGGGACACTGAAGCTTTCTTT. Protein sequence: CASNQWTGDTEAFF.

The CDR3 DNA reads as TGTGCCAGCAGCTATTCCGGGACAGAAGAGACCCAGTACTTC. Translated, it gives CASSYSGTEETQYF. The chain employs TRBV3-1 (or the pseudogene TRBV3-2) and TRBJ2-5; TRBD1 aligns across 7 bases. Losses at the gene ends were 5 bases for V and 3 bases for J; bases not matched to a gene: 6. This CDR3 has 14 amino acids. Per germline, CDR1 LGHDT and CDR2 YNNKEL (reference sequence).

CDR3 coding DNA: TGTGCCAGCACCCCCGAGAGAGGGCCCTACGAGCAGTACTTC. As protein: CASTPERGPYEQYF. The chain recombines TRBV5-4 with TRBJ2-7, with TRBD2 as a possible D gene (5 bases). V was trimmed by 6 bases and J by 2 bases, leaving 15 bases between them. There are 14 residues in the CDR3. Germline assignment: CDR1 SGHNT and CDR2 YYREEE (reference sequence).

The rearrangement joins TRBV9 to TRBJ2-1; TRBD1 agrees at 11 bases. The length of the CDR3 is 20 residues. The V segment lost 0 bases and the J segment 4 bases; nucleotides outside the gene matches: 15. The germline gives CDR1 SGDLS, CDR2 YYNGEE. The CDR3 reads CASSVASSGTGGLKYNEQFF. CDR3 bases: TGTGCCAGCAGCGTAGCCTCGTCCGGGACAGGGGGTCTTAAGTACAATGAGCAGTTCTTC.

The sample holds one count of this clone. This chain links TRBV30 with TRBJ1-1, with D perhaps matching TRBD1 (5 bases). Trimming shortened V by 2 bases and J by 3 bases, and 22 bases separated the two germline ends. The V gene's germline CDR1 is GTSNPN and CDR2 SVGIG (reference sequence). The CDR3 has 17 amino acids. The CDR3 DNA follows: TGTGCCTGGAGTTCAAGCGGGGGACGGCTATTTCACACTGAAGCTTTCTTT. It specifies CAWSSSGGRLFHTEAFF.

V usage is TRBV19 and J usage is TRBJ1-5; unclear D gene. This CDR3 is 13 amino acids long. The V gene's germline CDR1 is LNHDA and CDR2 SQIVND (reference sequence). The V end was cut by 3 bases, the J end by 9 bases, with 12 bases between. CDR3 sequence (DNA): TGTGCCAGTAGTATTACAGCGGATCTGCCCCAGCATTTT. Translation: CASSITADLPQHF.

The DNA for the CDR3 is TGCAGCGTTGACCCACAGTACAATGAGCAGTTCTTC. Translated: CSVDPQYNEQFF. V and J are TRBV29-1 and TRBJ2-1, with D unresolved. Trimming removed 3 bases at V and 4 bases at J, with 7 bases between. CDR1 and CDR2 from the germline V gene are SQVTM and ANQGSEA. The CDR3 length is 12 residues.

The CDR3 region has the DNA TGTGCCACCAGTGATTTCGGGAGACCCTACGAGCAGTACTTC. As protein: CATSDFGRPYEQYF. The chain carries TRBV24-1 and TRBJ2-7; D may be TRBD2 (6 bases). The CDR3 consists of 14 residues. CDR1 and CDR2 from the germline V gene are KGHDR and SFDVKD. Trimming stripped 1 base from V and 2 bases from J, with 8 bases between.

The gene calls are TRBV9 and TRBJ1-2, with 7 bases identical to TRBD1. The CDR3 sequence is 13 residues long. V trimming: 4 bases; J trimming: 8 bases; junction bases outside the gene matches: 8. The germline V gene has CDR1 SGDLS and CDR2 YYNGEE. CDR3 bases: TGTGCCAGCAGCAGAGACAGGGTGGAGGGCTACACCTTC. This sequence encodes CASSRDRVEGYTF.

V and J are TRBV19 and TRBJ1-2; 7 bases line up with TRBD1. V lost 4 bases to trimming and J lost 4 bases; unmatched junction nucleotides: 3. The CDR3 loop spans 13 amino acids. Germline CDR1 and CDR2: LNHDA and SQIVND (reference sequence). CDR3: CASSNRGVYGYTF. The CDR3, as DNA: TGTGCCAGTAGTAACAGGGGTGTCTATGGCTACACCTTC.